This T cell receptor (beta chain) was obtained from a study of T cell responses to AZD1222 COVID-19 vaccine. Study-level points and caveats: Spike-specific TCR breadth and depth went up after people got two AZD1222 doses.

This CDR3 spans 16 amino acids. Looked up from germline, CDR1 is MNHEY and CDR2 is SMNVEV (reference sequence). The J segment lost 2 bases and the V segment lost 8 bases, leaving 11 bases of the junction unmatched. The table lists this clone with a count of one. Its antigen is as yet unknown. Method: immunoSEQ multiplex PCR; TCRdb's copy keeps in-frame clones and lacks some. The sample contains about 180,000 clones, 85% to 95% of which appear only once. The genes are TRBV27 and TRBJ2-3; TRBD2 matches 9 bases. The material sequenced was peripheral blood, taken on day 0 of AZD1222 vaccination. The source is an adult in good health. The CDR3 DNA reads TGTGCCAGCGGCCCTAGACTAGCGGAGACCACAGATACGCAGTATTTT. Its protein is CASGPRLAETTDTQYF.